The present T cell receptor beta chain was sequenced within a study of OX40 agonist ivuxolimab in advanced cancers. Study in general: Ivuxolimab, an antibody acting as an agonist of OX40 (CD134), was used to treat patients.

V was clipped by 5 bases and J by 0 bases, with 17 bases between them. The CDR3 is made up of 17 amino acids. Germline assignment: CDR1 LNHDA and CDR2 SQIVND (reference sequence). Some clones are missing from TCRdb's copy, which holds only in-frame ones; the method was immunoSEQ multiplex PCR. Of under 70,000 clones in the sample, roughly 89% were seen once. This clonotype originated in an adult with an advanced solid tumor such as melanoma, head and neck, liver or kidney cancer. The material sequenced was CD4+ or CD8+ T cells sorted from blood, taken in a trial of the OX40 agonist ivuxolimab. The chain uses TRBV19 and TRBJ1-5; no clear D. The CDR3 DNA sequence: TGTGCCAGTAGTTCCCAAGCCAGGAGCCATAGCAATCAGCCCCAGCATTTT. As protein: CASSSQARSHSNQPQHF.